The source of this T cell receptor beta chain is a study of blood T cells in healthy people across ages. Looking at the study overall: Using template switching, researchers captured about one barcoded beta molecule for each two T cells.

Study-wide findings and caveats: TCR beta diversity tracked closely with naive T cell percentage. Versus aged donors, long-lived donors had higher diversity and more naive CD4+ cells.

The CDR3 loop spans 13 amino acids. The V end lost 4 bases, the J end lost 4 bases, and 11 bases lay between the germline ends. The germline gives CDR1 SGHKS, CDR2 YYEKEE (reference sequence). The study isolated at least 6.5 million PBMCs from each sample. Primed by a sample-barcoded 5' primer and a J-beta primer mix, a second PCR proceeded for roughly 6 to 12 cycles. In TCRdb, the 5' RACE reads were re-called with MiXCR into one record per CDR3 protein. The top ten clones hold about 21% of a sample with 650,000 to 950,000 distinct CDR3 sequences, under 55% of them seen once. Worth noting for this clonotype: What it binds is unknown.

The rearrangement joins TRBV5-5 to TRBJ1-1, with a tentative D call TRBD1 (5 bases). The sequence was collected from a man between 60 and 70 years old in good health. Sequenced material: blood. This CDR3 reads CASSHVDSTEAFF. The CDR3 DNA follows: TGTGCCAGCAGCCACGTTGACAGCACTGAAGCTTTCTTT.